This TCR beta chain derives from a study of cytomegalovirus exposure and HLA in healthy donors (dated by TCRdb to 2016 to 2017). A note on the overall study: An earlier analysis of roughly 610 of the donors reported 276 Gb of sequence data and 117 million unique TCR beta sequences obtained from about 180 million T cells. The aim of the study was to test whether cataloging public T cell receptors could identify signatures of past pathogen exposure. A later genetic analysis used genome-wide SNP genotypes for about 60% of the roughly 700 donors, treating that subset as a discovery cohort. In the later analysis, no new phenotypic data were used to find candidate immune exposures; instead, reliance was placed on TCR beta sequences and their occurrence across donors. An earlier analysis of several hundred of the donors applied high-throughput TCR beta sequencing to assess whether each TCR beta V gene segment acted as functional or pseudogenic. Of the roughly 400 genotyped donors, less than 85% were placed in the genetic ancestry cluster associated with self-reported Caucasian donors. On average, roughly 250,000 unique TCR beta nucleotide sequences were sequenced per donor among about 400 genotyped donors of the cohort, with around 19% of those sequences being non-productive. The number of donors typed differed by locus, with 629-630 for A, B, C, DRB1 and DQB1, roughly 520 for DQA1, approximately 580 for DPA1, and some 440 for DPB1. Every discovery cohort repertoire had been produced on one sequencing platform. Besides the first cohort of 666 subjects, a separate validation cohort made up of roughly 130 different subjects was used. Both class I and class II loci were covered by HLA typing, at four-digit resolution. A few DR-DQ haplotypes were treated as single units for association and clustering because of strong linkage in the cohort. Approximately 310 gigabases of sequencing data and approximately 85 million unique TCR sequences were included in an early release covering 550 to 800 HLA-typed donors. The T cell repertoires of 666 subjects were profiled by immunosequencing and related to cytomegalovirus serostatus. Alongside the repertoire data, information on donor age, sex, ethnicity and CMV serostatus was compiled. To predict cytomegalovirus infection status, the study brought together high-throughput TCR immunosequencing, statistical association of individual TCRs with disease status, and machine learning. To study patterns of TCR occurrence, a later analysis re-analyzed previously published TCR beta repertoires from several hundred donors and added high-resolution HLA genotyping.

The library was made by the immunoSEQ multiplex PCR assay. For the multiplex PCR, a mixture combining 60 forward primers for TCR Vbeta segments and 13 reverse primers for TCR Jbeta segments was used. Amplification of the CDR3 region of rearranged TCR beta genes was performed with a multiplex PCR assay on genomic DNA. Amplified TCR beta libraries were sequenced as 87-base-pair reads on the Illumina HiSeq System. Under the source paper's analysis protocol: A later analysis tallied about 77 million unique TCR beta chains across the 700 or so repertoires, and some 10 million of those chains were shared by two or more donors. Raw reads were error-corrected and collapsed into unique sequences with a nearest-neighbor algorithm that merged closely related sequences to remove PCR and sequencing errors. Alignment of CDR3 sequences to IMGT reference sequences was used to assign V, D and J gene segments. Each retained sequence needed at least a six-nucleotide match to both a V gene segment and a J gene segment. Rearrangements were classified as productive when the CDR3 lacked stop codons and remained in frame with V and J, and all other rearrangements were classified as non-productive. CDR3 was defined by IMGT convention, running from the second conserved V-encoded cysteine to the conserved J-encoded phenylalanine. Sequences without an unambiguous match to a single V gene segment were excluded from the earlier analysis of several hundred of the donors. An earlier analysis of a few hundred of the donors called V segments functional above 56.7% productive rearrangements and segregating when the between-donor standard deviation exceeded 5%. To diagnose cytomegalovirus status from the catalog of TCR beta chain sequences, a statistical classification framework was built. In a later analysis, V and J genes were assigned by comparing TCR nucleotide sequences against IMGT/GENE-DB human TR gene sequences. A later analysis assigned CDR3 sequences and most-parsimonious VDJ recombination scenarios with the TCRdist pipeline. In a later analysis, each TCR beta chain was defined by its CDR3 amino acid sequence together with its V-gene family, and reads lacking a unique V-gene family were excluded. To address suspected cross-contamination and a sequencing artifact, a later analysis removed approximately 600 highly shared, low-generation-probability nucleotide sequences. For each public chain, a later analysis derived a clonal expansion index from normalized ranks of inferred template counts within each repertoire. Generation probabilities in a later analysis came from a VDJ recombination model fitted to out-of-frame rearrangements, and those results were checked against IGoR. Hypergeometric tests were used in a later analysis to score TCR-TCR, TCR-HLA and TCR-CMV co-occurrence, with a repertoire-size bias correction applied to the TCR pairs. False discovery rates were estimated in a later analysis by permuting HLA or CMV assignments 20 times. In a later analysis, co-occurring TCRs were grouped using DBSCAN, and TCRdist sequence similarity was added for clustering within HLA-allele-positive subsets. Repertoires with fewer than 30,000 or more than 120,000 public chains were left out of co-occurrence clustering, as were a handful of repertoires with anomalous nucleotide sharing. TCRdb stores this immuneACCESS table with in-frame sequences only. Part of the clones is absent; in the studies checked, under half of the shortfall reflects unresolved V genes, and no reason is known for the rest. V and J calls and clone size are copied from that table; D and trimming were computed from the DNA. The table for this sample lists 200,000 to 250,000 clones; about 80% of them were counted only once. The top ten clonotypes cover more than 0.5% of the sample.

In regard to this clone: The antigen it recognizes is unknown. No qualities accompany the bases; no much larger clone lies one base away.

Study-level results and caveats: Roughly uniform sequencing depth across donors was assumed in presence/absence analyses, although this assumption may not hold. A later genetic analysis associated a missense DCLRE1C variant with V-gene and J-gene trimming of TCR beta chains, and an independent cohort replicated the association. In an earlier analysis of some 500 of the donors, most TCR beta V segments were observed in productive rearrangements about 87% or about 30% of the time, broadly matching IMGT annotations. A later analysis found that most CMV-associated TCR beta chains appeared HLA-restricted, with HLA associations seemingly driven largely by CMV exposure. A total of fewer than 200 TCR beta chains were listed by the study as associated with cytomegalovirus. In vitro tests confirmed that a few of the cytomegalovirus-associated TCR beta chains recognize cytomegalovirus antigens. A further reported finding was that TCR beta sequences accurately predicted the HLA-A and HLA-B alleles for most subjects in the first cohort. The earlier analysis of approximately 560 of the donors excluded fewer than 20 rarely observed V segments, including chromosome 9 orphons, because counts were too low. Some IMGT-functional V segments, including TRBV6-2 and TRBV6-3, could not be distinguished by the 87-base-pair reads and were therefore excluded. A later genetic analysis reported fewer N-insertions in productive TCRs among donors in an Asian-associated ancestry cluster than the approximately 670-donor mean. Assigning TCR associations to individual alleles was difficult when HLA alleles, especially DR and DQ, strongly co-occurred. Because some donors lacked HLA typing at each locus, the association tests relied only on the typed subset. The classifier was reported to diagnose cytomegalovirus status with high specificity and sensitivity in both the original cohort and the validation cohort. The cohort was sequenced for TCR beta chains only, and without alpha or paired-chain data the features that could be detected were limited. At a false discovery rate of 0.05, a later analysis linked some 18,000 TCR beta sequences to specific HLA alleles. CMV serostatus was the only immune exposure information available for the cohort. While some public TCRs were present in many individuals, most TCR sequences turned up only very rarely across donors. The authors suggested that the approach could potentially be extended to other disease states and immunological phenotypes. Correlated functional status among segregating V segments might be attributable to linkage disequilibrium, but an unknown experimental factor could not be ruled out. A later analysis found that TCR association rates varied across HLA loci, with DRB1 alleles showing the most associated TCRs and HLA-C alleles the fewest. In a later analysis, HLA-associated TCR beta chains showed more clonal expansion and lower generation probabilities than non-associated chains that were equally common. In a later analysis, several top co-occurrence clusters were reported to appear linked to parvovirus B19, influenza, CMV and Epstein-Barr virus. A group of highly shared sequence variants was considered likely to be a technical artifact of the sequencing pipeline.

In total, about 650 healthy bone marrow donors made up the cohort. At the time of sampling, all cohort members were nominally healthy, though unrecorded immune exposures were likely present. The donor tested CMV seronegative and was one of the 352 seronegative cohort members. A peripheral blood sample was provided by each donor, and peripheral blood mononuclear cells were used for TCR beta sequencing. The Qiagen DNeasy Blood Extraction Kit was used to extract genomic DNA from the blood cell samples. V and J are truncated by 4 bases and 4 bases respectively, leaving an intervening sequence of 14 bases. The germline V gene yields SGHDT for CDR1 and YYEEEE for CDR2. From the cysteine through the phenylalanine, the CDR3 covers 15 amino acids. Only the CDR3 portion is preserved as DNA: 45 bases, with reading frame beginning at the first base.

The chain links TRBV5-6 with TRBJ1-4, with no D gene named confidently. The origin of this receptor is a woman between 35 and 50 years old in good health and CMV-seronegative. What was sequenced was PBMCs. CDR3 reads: CASSGAVFGNEKLFF. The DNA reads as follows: TGTGCCAGCAGCGGAGCGGTATTTGGTAATGAAAAACTGTTTTTT.